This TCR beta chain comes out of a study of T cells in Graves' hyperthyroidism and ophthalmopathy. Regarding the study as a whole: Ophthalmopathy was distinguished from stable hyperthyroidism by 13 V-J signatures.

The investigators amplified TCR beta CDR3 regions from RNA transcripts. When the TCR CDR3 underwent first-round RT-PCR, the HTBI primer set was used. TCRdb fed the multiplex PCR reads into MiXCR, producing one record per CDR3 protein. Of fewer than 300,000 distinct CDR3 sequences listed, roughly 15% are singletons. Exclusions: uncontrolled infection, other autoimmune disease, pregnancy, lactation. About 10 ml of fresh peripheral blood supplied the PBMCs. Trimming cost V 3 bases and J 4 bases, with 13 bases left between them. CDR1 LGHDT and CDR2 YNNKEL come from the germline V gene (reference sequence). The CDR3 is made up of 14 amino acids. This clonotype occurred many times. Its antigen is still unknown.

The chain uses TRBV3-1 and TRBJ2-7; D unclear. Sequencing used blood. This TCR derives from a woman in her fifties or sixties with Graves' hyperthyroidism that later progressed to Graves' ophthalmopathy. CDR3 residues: CASSQRVNSYEQYF. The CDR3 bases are TGTGCCAGCAGCCAGAGAGTGAACTCTTACGAGCAGTACTTC.